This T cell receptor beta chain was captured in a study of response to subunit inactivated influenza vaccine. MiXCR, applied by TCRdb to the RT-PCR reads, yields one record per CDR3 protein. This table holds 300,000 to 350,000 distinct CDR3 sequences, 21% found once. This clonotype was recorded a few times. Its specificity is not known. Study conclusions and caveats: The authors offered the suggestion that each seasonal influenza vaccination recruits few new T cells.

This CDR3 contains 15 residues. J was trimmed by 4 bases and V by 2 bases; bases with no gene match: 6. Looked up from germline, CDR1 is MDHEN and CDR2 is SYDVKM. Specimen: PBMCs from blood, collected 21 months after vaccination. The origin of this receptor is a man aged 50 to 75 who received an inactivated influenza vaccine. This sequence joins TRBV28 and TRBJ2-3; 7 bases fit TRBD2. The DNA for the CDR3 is TGTGCCAGCAGTTTACTAACTAGCGAATCAGATACGCAGTATTTT. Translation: CASSLLTSESDTQYF.